The next 26 T cell receptor beta chains were all read from a single sample in a study of cytotoxic CD8 clonotypes in ibrutinib-treated CLL (dated by TCRdb to 2020 to 2023). The time point label here, explained by the study, means: roughly 12 months on ibrutinib. Library creation used the immunoSEQ multiplex PCR assay. Here the immuneACCESS table is served through TCRdb, limited to in-frame sequences with V and J called. Missing clones are a known gap in these copies; in checked studies unresolved V genes cover under half, and the rest lacks a known reason. The sample includes hundreds of thousands of clones, with nearly 80% observed a single time. In total, the top ten clones hold about an eighth of the sample. Here the sequenced sample was PBMCs, taken after 12 months of ibrutinib treatment. These receptors were obtained from a human donor with chronic lymphocytic leukemia.

This clone has just one count. This chain joins TRBV15 and TRBJ2-5; D gene unclear. Trimming left V 0 bases short and J 7 bases short, with 12 bases between. Germline CDR1 is LNHNV and CDR2 is YYDKDF (reference sequence). This CDR3 is 14 amino acids long. Here the CDR3 reads CATSRDTTKRTQYF. The CDR3 nucleotides read TGTGCCACCAGCAGAGATACTACCAAGAGGACCCAGTACTTC.

This chain connects TRBV13 to TRBJ2-1, with 8 bases matching TRBD2. The J segment lost 0 bases and the V segment lost 4 bases, leaving 2 bases of the junction unmatched. CDR3 length: 15 amino acids. Germline V gene sequence: CDR1 PRHDT, CDR2 FYEKMQ (reference sequence). CDR3 nucleotide sequence: TGTGCCAGCAGCTACGGGACTAGCTCCTACAATGAGCAGTTCTTC. This sequence encodes CASSYGTSSYNEQFF.

The rearrangement links TRBV2 to TRBJ2-7; the D is unclear. The CDR3 runs 13 residues. V was pared by 2 bases and J by 5 bases, with 10 bases between. Germline V gene data show CDR1 as SNHLY and CDR2 as FYNNEI. CDR3 in DNA: TGTGCCAGCAGTGAATTGGGGTTGGACGAGCAGTACTTC. Protein product: CASSELGLDEQYF.

A remark on this clone: Other nucleotide sequences in the sample specify the same CDR3. The J gene is TRBJ2-1, the V gene TRBV11-2; a possible D gene is TRBD2 (6 bases). From germline, CDR1 is SGHAT and CDR2 FQNNGV. V shed 0 bases and J shed 7 bases, with 7 bases lying between them. The CDR3 spans 13 residues. The CDR3 DNA sequence: TGTGCCAGCAGCTTAGATCGGGGGAATGAGCAGTTCTTC. Translation gives CASSLDRGNEQFF.

The chain links TRBV2 to TRBJ2-3; 10 bases match TRBD1. This CDR3 region has 15 residues. Germline CDR1 and CDR2: SNHLY and FYNNEI. After removal of 6 bases from V and 3 bases from J, the junction contained 6 bases not matched to a gene. The CDR3 loop is CASRDPGQGTDTQYF. The CDR3 DNA sequence: TGTGCCAGCAGGGACCCGGGACAGGGGACAGATACGCAGTATTTT.

The gene calls are TRBV5-6 and TRBJ1-2; D is unresolved. Germline V gene lookup returns CDR1 SGHDT and CDR2 YYEEEE. The CDR3 is made up of 15 amino acids. The V gene lost 4 bases and the J gene lost 8 bases, with 21 bases spanning the gap. The DNA for the CDR3 is TGTGCCAGCAGCCTAATCGCCCGGCCCTTCTCGGGCTACACCTTC. The encoded protein is CASSLIARPFSGYTF.

The V and J genes are TRBV9 and TRBJ2-5; possible D gene TRBD2, 6 bases. Trimming stripped 2 bases from V and 5 bases from J, with 13 bases between. This CDR3 has 14 amino acids. Looked up from germline, CDR1 is SGDLS and CDR2 is YYNGEE. The CDR3 nucleotides read TGTGCCAGCAGCGTTCAGGGAGGTTGGGAGACCCAGTACTTC. Its translation: CASSVQGGWETQYF. Filled out from reference TRBV9 and TRBJ2-5, the complete variable domain reads DSGVTQTPKHLITATGQRVTLRCSPRSGDLSVYWYQQSLDQGLQFLIQYYNGEERAKGNILERFSAQQFPDLHSELNLSSLELGDSALYFCASSVQGGWETQYFGPGTRLLVL.

The chain links TRBV5-1 to TRBJ2-3; D remains ambiguous. The germline V gene encodes CDR1 SGHRS and CDR2 YFSETQ. V lost 2 bases, J lost 1 base, and 8 bases lay in between. The CDR3 runs 14 residues. The CDR3 coding sequence is TGCGCCAGCAGCTTTCTTCCAGGCACAGATACGCAGTATTTT. This translates into CASSFLPGTDTQYF.

This rearrangement joins TRBV6-5 to TRBJ2-7; D might be TRBD1 or TRBD2, each matching 5 bases. The V end was cut by 5 bases, the J end by 2 bases, with 10 bases between. CDR1 MNHEY and CDR2 SVGAGI come from the germline V gene. CDR3 size: 13 residues. The CDR3 DNA reads as TGTGCCAGCAGTGGGGACCAGACCTACGAGCAGTACTTC. Its translation is CASSGDQTYEQYF.

The rearrangement uses TRBV20-1 and TRBJ1-5; the D is unclear. The CDR3 has 11 amino acids. Germline V gene lookup returns CDR1 DFQATT and CDR2 SNEGSKA (reference sequence). V was clipped by 6 bases and J by 9 bases, with 12 bases between them. The CDR3, as DNA: TGCAGTGCCGGCTCCGTTGGGCCCCAGCATTTT. Protein: CSAGSVGPQHF.

This chain uses TRBV18 with TRBJ2-5; the D is unclear. The V end lost 3 bases, the J end lost 4 bases, and 6 bases lay between the germline ends. The CDR3 runs to 12 residues. Germline values: CDR1 KGHSH, CDR2 LQKENI. The CDR3 DNA sequence: TGTGCCAGCTCACCGGCCAGAGAGACCCAGTACTTC. It encodes CASSPARETQYF.

The rearrangement joins TRBV19 to TRBJ2-2, with 9 bases aligning to TRBD1. CDR3 length: 15 amino acids. Losses at the gene ends were 5 bases for V and 5 bases for J; bases not matched to a gene: 6. In germline, CDR1 is LNHDA, CDR2 SQIVND (reference sequence). This chain's CDR3 is CASSLGDRATGELFF. The CDR3 DNA reads as TGTGCCAGTAGTCTGGGGGACAGGGCTACCGGGGAGCTGTTTTTT.

This clone was found once. The rearrangement joins TRBV11-2 to TRBJ1-4; 7 bases match TRBD1. Germline V gene sequence: CDR1 SGHAT, CDR2 FQNNGV. After removal of 5 bases from V and 3 bases from J, the junction contained 6 bases not matched to a gene. This CDR3 has 15 residues. The chain's CDR3 is CASSTTGAPNEKLFF. DNA of the CDR3: TGTGCCAGCAGCACCACAGGGGCCCCTAATGAAAAACTGTTTTTT.

This chain joins TRBV6-5 and TRBJ2-7; no definite D call. With 2 bases removed from V and 5 bases from J, the gap between germline ends came to 10 bases. The CDR3 has 13 residues. The germline gives CDR1 MNHEY, CDR2 SVGAGI. CDR3: CASSYVALDEQYF. CDR3 bases: TGTGCCAGCAGTTACGTGGCTCTGGACGAGCAGTACTTC.

A few counts support this clone. This chain links TRBV9 with TRBJ2-5, with 8 bases matching TRBD2. The J segment lost 5 bases and the V segment lost 5 bases, leaving 11 bases of the junction unmatched. This CDR3 comprises 15 residues. CDR1 is SGDLS, CDR2 YYNGEE, per germline. In nucleotides, the CDR3 is TGTGCCAGCAGTCGAGGGCTAGCGGGCTACGAGACCCAGTACTTC. Translating gives CASSRGLAGYETQYF. Using reference TRBV9 and TRBJ2-5 for the parts outside the CDR3, the full variable domain is DSGVTQTPKHLITATGQRVTLRCSPRSGDLSVYWYQQSLDQGLQFLIQYYNGEERAKGNILERFSAQQFPDLHSELNLSSLELGDSALYFCASSRGLAGYETQYFGPGTRLLVL.

The rearrangement uses TRBV11-2 and TRBJ2-3, with 7 bases that match TRBD1. The CDR3 length is 17 residues. V lost 5 bases and J lost 0; bases outside the gene matches: 11. CDR1 SGHAT and CDR2 FQNNGV come from the germline V gene. The CDR3 spells CASSLPGTAVSTDTQYF. The CDR3 DNA sequence: TGTGCCAGCAGCCTACCAGGGACAGCAGTTAGCACAGATACGCAGTATTTT.

This sequence joins TRBV11-3 and TRBJ2-7, with a tentative D call TRBD1 (5 bases). V was trimmed by 3 bases and J by 6 bases, leaving 9 bases between them. The germline CDR1 and CDR2 sequences are SGHNT and YENEEA. The CDR3 covers 12 residues. This chain's CDR3 is CASSLQGGEQYF. CDR3 sequence (DNA): TGTGCCAGCAGCTTGCAGGGTGGCGAGCAGTACTTC.

This clone was recorded a few times. The chain carries TRBV25-1 and TRBJ2-7; 9 nucleotides line up with TRBD1. This CDR3 comprises 14 residues. CDR1 is MGHDK, CDR2 SYGVNS, per germline. With V trimmed by 6 bases and J by 3 bases, 6 bases remained unmatched. CDR3 amino acids: CASSPTGGSYEQYF. In DNA, the CDR3 is TGTGCCAGCAGCCCAACAGGGGGCAGCTACGAGCAGTACTTC.

The genes are TRBV19 and TRBJ1-1; no firm D call. This CDR3 is built from 16 residues. Germline assignment: CDR1 LNHDA and CDR2 SQIVND (reference sequence). Deletions cut 1 base from V and 0 bases from J, with 12 bases between. This chain's CDR3 is CASSIGWGIMNTEAFF. The CDR3 DNA is TGTGCCAGTAGTATAGGTTGGGGAATAATGAACACTGAAGCTTTCTTT.

The chain couples TRBV28 to TRBJ2-1, with TRBD1 identical over 7 bases. After removal of 8 bases from V and 5 bases from J, the junction contained 9 bases not matched to a gene. The CDR3 has 14 residues. Germline-derived CDR1 and CDR2 are MDHEN and SYDVKM. CDR3 sequence: CASGSGQAHNEQFF. In nucleotides, the CDR3 is TGTGCCAGCGGCTCAGGACAGGCCCACAATGAGCAGTTCTTC.

The V call is TRBV18, the J call TRBJ1-1; possible D gene TRBD1, 5 bases. The germline CDR1 and CDR2 sequences are KGHSH and LQKENI. Trimming left V 10 bases short and J 0 bases short, with 12 bases between. The CDR3 spans 13 residues. Written as DNA, the CDR3 is TGTGCCACCGGGGCCGGCATGAACACTGAAGCTTTCTTT. Residues: CATGAGMNTEAFF.

This clone turned up a few times. The gene calls are TRBV6-5 and TRBJ2-7; D is undetermined. V dropped 2 bases and J dropped 7 bases, with 9 bases sitting between them. The CDR3 totals 12 residues. Per germline, CDR1 MNHEY and CDR2 SVGAGI. The CDR3 protein is CASSYDGPEQYF. The CDR3 region has the DNA TGTGCCAGCAGTTACGACGGCCCGGAGCAGTACTTC.

V usage is TRBV27 and J usage is TRBJ2-2, with D possibly matching TRBD1 (5 bases). The CDR3 contains 12 residues. Trimming cost V 5 bases and J 7 bases, with 8 bases left between them. CDR1 and CDR2 from the germline V gene are MNHEY and SMNVEV (reference sequence). The CDR3 region has the DNA TGTGCCAGCAGTAGACAGAACGGGGAGCTGTTTTTT. It codes for CASSRQNGELFF.

This chain connects TRBV27 to TRBJ2-5; the D gene is possibly TRBD1 (5 bases). Per germline, CDR1 MNHEY and CDR2 SMNVEV (reference sequence). V dropped 4 bases and J dropped 2 bases, with 11 bases sitting between them. The CDR3 is 14 amino acids. The CDR3: CASSSMGLQETQYF. As DNA, the CDR3 is TGTGCCAGCAGTTCCATGGGGCTACAAGAGACCCAGTACTTC.

This clone turned up a few times. The chain couples TRBV29-1 to TRBJ1-2; 8 positions agree with TRBD1. CDR1 is SQVTM and CDR2 is ANQGSEA in the germline V gene. This CDR3 region has 12 residues. The V and J ends lost 7 bases and 3 bases, in that order; junction bases with no gene match: 4. The CDR3 spells CSAQQGDYGYTF. CDR3 nucleotide sequence: TGCAGCGCACAACAGGGGGACTATGGCTACACCTTC.

The chain has TRBV9 and TRBJ1-1, with a possible D match to TRBD1 (6 bases). In germline, CDR1 is SGDLS, CDR2 YYNGEE. The CDR3 is 13 amino acids. V was pared by 5 bases and J by 2 bases, with 10 bases between. The CDR3 sequence: CASRDSFNTEAFF. The CDR3 DNA sequence: TGTGCCAGCAGGGACAGCTTTAACACTGAAGCTTTCTTT.